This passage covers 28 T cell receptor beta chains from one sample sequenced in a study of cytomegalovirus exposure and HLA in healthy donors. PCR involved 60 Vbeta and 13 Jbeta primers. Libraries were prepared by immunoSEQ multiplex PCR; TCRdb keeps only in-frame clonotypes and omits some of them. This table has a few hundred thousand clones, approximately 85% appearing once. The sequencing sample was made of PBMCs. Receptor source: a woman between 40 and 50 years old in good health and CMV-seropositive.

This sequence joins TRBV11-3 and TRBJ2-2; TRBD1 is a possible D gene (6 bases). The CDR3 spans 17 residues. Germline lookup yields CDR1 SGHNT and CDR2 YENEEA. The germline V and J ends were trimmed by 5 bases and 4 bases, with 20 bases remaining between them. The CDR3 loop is CASSPGASGTPTGELFF. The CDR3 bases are TGTGCCAGCAGCCCAGGAGCGTCCGGGACACCCACCGGGGAGCTGTTTTTT. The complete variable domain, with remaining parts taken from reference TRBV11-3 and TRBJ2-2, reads EAGVVQSPRYKIIEKKQPVAFWCNPISGHNTLYWYLQNLGQGPELLIRYENEEAVDDSQLPKDRFSAERLKGVDSTLKIQPAELGDSAVYLCASSPGASGTPTGELFFGEGSRLTVL.

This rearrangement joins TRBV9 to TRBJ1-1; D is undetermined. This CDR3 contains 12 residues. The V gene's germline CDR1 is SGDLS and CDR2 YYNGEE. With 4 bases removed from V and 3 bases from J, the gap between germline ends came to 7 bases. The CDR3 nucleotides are TGTGCCAGCAGCCGGCGGGACACTGAAGCTTTCTTT. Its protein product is CASSRRDTEAFF.

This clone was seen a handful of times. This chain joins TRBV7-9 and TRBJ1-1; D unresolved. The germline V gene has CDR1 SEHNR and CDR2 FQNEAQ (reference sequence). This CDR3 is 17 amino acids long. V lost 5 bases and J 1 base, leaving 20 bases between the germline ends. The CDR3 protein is CASSIHHRVAGNTEAFF. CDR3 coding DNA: TGTGCCAGCAGCATTCACCACCGGGTCGCCGGGAACACTGAAGCTTTCTTT.

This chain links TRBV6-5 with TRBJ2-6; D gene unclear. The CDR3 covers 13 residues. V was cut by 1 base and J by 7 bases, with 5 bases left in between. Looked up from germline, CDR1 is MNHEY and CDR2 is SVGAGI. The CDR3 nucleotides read TGTGCCAGCAGTTACTTCTTCGCCAACGTCCTGACTTTC. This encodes CASSYFFANVLTF.

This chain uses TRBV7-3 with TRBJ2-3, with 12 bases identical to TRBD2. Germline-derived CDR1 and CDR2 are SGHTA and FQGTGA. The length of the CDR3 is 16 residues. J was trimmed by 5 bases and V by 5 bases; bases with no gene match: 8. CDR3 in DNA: TGTGCCAGCAGCCAGCCTAGCGGGAGGGCAGGAGATACGCAGTATTTT. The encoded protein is CASSQPSGRAGDTQYF.

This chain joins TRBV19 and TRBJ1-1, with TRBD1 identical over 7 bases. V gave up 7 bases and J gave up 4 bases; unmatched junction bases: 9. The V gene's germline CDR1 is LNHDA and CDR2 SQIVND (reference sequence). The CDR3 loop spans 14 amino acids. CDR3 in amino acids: CASNLGTVPTEAFF. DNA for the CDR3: TGTGCCAGTAATCTGGGGACAGTTCCCACTGAAGCTTTCTTT.

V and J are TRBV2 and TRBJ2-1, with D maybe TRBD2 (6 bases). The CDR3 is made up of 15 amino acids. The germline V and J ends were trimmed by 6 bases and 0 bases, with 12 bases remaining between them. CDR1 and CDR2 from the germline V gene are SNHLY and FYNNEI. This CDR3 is CASRSGTGSYNEQFF. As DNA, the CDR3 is TGTGCCAGCAGGTCCGGGACTGGCTCCTACAATGAGCAGTTCTTC.

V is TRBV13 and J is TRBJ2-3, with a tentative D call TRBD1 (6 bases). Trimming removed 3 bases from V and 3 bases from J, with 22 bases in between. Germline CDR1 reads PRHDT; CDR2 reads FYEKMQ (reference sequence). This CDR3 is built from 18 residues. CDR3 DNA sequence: TGTGCCAGCAGCTTCAGGGGTCTAGTACCAACTTCGACAGATACGCAGTATTTT. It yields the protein CASSFRGLVPTSTDTQYF.

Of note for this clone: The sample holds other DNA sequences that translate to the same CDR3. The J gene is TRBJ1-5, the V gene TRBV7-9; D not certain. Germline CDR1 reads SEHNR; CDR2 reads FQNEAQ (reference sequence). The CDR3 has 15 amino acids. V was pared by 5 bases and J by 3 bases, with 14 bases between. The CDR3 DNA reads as TGTGCCAGCAGCCTTTGGGGAGGAGACAATCAGCCCCAGCATTTT. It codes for CASSLWGGDNQPQHF.

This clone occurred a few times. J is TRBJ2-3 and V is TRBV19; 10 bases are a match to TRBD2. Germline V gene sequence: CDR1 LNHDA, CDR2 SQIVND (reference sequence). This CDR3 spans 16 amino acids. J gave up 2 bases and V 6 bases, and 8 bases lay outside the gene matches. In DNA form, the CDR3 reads TGTGCCAGTAGAGTAGCGGGAGGACGAGACACAGATACGCAGTATTTT. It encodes CASRVAGGRDTDTQYF.

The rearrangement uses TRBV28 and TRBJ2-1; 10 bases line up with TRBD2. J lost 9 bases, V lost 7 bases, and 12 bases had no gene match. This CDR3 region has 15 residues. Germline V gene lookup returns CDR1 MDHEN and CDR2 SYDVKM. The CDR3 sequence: CASTRQAGGRGEQFF. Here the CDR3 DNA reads TGTGCCAGCACGCGTCAAGCGGGAGGGCGGGGTGAGCAGTTCTTC.

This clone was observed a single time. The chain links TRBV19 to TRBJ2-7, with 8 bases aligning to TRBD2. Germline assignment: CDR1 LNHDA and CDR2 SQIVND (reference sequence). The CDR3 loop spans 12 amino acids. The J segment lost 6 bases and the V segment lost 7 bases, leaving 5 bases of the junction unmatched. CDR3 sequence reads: CASTGRAGEQYF. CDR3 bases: TGTGCCAGTACCGGGAGGGCTGGCGAGCAGTACTTC.

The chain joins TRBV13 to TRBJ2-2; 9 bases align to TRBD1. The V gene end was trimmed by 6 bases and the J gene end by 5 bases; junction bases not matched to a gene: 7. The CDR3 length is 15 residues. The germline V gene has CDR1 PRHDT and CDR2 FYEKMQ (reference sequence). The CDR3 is CASRTGTGRTGELFF. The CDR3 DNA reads TGTGCCAGCAGAACTGGGACAGGGCGGACCGGGGAGCTGTTTTTT.

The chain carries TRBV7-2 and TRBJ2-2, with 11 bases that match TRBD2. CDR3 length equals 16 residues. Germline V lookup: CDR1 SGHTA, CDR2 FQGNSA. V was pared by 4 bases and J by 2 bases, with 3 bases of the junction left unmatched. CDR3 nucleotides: TGTGCCAGCAGCTACCGACTAGCGGGAAACACCGGGGAGCTGTTTTTT. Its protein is CASSYRLAGNTGELFF.

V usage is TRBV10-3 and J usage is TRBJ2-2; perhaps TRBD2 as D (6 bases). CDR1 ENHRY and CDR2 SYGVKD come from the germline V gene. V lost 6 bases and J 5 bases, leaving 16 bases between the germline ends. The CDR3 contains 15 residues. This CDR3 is CAIRGGRDDTGELFF. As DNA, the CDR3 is TGTGCCATCAGGGGCGGGCGGGACGATACCGGGGAGCTGTTTTTT.

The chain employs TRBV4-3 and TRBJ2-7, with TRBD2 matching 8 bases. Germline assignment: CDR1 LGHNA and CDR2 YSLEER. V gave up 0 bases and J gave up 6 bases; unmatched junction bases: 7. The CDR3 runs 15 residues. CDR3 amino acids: CASSQEPSGSPEQYF. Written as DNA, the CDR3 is TGCGCCAGCAGCCAAGAGCCCAGCGGGAGCCCCGAGCAGTACTTC.

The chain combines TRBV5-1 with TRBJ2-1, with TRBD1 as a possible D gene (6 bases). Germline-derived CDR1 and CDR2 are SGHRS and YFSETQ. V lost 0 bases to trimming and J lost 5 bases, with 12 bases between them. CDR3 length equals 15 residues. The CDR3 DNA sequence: TGCGCCAGCAGCTTGGAGGGGGAATCTAACAATGAGCAGTTCTTC. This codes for CASSLEGESNNEQFF.

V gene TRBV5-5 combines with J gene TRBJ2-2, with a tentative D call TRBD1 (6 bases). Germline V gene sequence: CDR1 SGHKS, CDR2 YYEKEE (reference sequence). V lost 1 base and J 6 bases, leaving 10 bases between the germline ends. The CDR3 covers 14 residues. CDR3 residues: CASSLYRAPGELFF. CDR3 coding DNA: TGTGCCAGCAGCTTGTACAGGGCCCCCGGGGAGCTGTTTTTT.

The CDR3 sequence: CASSSAGYQETQYF. In DNA form, the CDR3 reads TGTGCCAGCAGTTCGGCGGGGTACCAAGAGACCCAGTACTTC. V gene TRBV9 combines with J gene TRBJ2-5; D is possibly TRBD2 (6 bases). Germline-derived CDR1 and CDR2 are SGDLS and YYNGEE. With 5 bases removed from V and 0 bases from J, the gap between germline ends came to 11 bases. The CDR3 is 14 amino acids.

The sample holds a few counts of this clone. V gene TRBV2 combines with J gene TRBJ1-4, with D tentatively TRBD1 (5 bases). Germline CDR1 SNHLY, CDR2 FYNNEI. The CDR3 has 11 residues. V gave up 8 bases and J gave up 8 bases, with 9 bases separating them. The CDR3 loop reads CASLGGEKLFF. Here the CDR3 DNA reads TGTGCCAGCCTGGGGGGGGAAAAACTGTTTTTT.

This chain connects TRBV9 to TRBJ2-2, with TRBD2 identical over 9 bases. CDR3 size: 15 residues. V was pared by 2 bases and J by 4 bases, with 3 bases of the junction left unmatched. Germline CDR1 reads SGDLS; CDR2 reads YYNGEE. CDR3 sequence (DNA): TGTGCCAGCAGCGTGGGCGGGAGGGCCACCGGGGAGCTGTTTTTT. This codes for CASSVGGRATGELFF.

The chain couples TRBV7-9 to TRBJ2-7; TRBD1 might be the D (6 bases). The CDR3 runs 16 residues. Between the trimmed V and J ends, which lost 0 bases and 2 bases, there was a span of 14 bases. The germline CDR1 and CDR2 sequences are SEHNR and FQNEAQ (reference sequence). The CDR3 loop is CASSLAGQRVPYEQYF. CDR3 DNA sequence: TGTGCCAGCAGCTTAGCAGGACAGAGGGTTCCCTACGAGCAGTACTTC.

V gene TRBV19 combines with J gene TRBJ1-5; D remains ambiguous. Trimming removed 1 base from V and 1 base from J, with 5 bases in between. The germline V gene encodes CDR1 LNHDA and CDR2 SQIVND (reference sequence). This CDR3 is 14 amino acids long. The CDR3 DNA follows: TGTGCCAGTAGTATAGGTCGGAGCAATCAGCCCCAGCATTTT. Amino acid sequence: CASSIGRSNQPQHF.

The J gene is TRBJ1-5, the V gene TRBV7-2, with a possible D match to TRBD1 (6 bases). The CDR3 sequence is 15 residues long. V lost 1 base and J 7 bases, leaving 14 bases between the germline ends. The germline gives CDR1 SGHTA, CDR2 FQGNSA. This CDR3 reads CASSLGGQGFQPQHF. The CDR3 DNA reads TGTGCCAGCAGCTTAGGGGGGCAGGGTTTCCAGCCCCAGCATTTT. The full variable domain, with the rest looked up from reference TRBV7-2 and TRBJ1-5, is GAGVSQSPSNKVTEKGKDVELRCDPISGHTALYWYRQSLGQGLEFLIYFQGNSAPDKSGLPSDRFSAERTGGSVSTLTIQRTQQEDSAVYLCASSLGGQGFQPQHFGDGTRLSIL.

As DNA, the CDR3 is TGTGCCTGGAGTATCGGGTACAATGAGCAGTTCTTC. Protein sequence: CAWSIGYNEQFF. The gene calls are TRBV30 and TRBJ2-1; the D is unclear. Germline V gene sequence: CDR1 GTSNPN, CDR2 SVGIG (reference sequence). The CDR3 covers 12 residues. V was trimmed by 2 bases and J by 4 bases, leaving 6 bases between them.

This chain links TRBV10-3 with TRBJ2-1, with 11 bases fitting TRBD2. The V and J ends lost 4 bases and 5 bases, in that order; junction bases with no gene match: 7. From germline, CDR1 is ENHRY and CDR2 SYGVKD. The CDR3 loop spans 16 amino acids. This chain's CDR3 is CAISGISGRANNEQFF. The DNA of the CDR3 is TGTGCCATCAGTGGGATTAGCGGGAGGGCGAACAATGAGCAGTTCTTC.

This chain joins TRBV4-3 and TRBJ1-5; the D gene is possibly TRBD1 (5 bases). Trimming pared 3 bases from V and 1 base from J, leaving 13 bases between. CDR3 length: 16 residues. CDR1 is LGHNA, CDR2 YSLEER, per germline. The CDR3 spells CASSQGTGRSNQPQHF. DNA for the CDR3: TGCGCCAGCAGCCAGGGCACAGGACGGAGCAATCAGCCCCAGCATTTT.

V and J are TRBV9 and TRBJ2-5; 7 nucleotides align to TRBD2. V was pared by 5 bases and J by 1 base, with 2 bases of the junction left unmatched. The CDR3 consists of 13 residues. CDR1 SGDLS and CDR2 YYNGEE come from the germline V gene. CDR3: CASSSGPQETQYF. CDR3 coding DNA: TGTGCCAGCAGTAGCGGGCCCCAAGAGACCCAGTACTTC.